This TCR beta chain was captured by sequencing in a study of cytomegalovirus exposure and HLA in healthy donors. Study in general: The roughly 110 validation repertoires matched the 650 to 850 first-cohort repertoires in platform, a later analysis reported.

Comment on this clone: Its antigen is unidentified.

Assay: immunoSEQ multiplex PCR; the TCRdb copy retains only in-frame clones and omits some. The data show roughly 140,000 clones, about 88% seen once. The study's findings and limits: Cytomegalovirus association was assigned to about 150 TCR beta chains.

Unmatched junction bases numbered 6, after V lost 1 base and J lost 1 base. Per the germline V gene, CDR1 is SGHNT and CDR2 is YENEEA. CDR3 length: 16 residues. The chain joins TRBV11-3 to TRBJ2-5, with 7 bases identical to TRBD2. The sample was PBMCs. This clonotype was obtained from a woman aged 18 to 35 in good health and CMV-seropositive. The CDR3, as DNA: TGTGCCAGCAGCTTAGGACTAGCATGGGGCCAAGAGACCCAGTACTTC. Encoded protein: CASSLGLAWGQETQYF.